These T cell receptor beta chains were read from a single sample in a study of T-cell reconstitution after alpha-beta-depleted transplantation in children. TCRdb used MiXCR to reprocess the PCR reads, holding one entry per CDR3 protein. The sample has 250,000 or so distinct CDR3 sequences, under 30% seen once; the top ten hold 4% to 5.5%. The material sequenced was PBMCs, mostly from graft donor cells, taken 360 days after TCRalphabeta/CD19-depleted stem cell transplant. All receptors derive from a female patient under 10 years old who had a stem cell transplant for congenital amegakaryocytic thrombocytopenia, so the T cells may come from the graft donor. Both conserved end residues are part of each CDR3. D genes are given only for firm matches. Some rows have no size entry. The others give once, few or many, or a class for an expanded clone.

clone_size: NA; d_call: NA; j_call: TRBJ1-5; v_call: TRBV20-1; cdr3_nt: TGCAGTGCTAGAGATCGGGGGAACAATCAGCCCCAGCATTTT; cdr3_aa: CSARDRGNNQPQHF
clone_size: NA; d_call: NA; j_call: TRBJ2-3; v_call: TRBV11-2; cdr3_nt: TGTGCCAGCAGCTTAGATGAAGTGACAGATACGCAGTATTTT; cdr3_aa: CASSLDEVTDTQYF
clone_size: few; d_call: NA; j_call: TRBJ2-2; v_call: TRBV28; cdr3_nt: TGTGCCAGCAGTTTATCCCCCCGCGAGCTGTTTTTT; cdr3_aa: CASSLSPRELFF
clone_size: NA; d_call: NA; j_call: TRBJ2-1; v_call: TRBV7-9; cdr3_nt: TGTGCCAGCAGCCGAGGGGGGCAGGGGATGATTGAGCAGTTCTTC; cdr3_aa: CASSRGGQGMIEQFF
clone_size: NA; d_call: NA; j_call: TRBJ2-2; v_call: TRBV29-1; cdr3_nt: TGCAGCGTTCTAACAGGGTCCGGGGAGCTGTTTTTT; cdr3_aa: CSVLTGSGELFF
clone_size: many; d_call: NA; j_call: TRBJ2-1; v_call: TRBV15; cdr3_nt: TGTGCCACCGGATTAGGGGAAAAGGGCAATGAGCAGTTCTTC; cdr3_aa: CATGLGEKGNEQFF
clone_size: NA; d_call: NA; j_call: TRBJ1-1; v_call: TRBV3-1; cdr3_nt: TGTGCCAGCAGCCACAAGGAACAAGGATGTGGCACTGAAGCTTTCTTT; cdr3_aa: CASSHKEQGCGTEAFF
clone_size: NA; d_call: NA; j_call: TRBJ2-3; v_call: TRBV5-1; cdr3_nt: TGCGCCAGCAGCACAAGTACCGGCGGTCCAGATACGCAGTATTTT; cdr3_aa: CASSTSTGGPDTQYF
clone_size: NA; d_call: NA; j_call: TRBJ2-2; v_call: TRBV3-1; cdr3_nt: TGTGCCAGCAGCCCCCTTCGAGTAGAATCCTCCGGGGAGCTGTTTTTT; cdr3_aa: CASSPLRVESSGELFF
clone_size: few; d_call: NA; j_call: TRBJ1-2; v_call: TRBV12-3/TRBV12-4; cdr3_nt: TGTGCCAGCAGTTTCGTAGCGCTATACCATGGCTACACCTTC; cdr3_aa: CASSFVALYHGYTF
clone_size: NA; d_call: NA; j_call: TRBJ1-1; v_call: TRBV4-1; cdr3_nt: TGCGCCAGCAGCCTTAGAACCGGCATTGAAGCTTTCTTT; cdr3_aa: CASSLRTGIEAFF
clone_size: many; d_call: TRBD2; j_call: TRBJ2-2; v_call: TRBV10-3; cdr3_nt: TGTGCCATCAGAAGGACGGGAGGCAACACCGGGGAGCTGTTTTTT; cdr3_aa: CAIRRTGGNTGELFF
clone_size: NA; d_call: TRBD1; j_call: TRBJ2-7; v_call: TRBV6-1; cdr3_nt: TGTGCCAGCAGCCTACAGGGGCGACCCTACGAGCAGTACTTC; cdr3_aa: CASSLQGRPYEQYF
clone_size: few; d_call: NA; j_call: TRBJ1-4; v_call: TRBV6-2/TRBV6-3; cdr3_nt: TGTGCCAGCAGTCGGCTTTCAGTCGAGGGTGCCGGTGAAAAACTGTTTTTT; cdr3_aa: CASSRLSVEGAGEKLFF
clone_size: NA; d_call: NA; j_call: TRBJ2-7; v_call: TRBV5-1; cdr3_nt: TGCGCCAGCAGCTTGGCCGTGGGTTTCCCCGAGCAGTACTTC; cdr3_aa: CASSLAVGFPEQYF
clone_size: few; d_call: NA; j_call: TRBJ2-1; v_call: TRBV6-5; cdr3_nt: TGTGCCAGCAGTTCTTTATCGATCCGGACTGAGCAGTTCTTC; cdr3_aa: CASSSLSIRTEQFF
clone_size: NA; d_call: NA; j_call: TRBJ2-1; v_call: TRBV4-1; cdr3_nt: TGCGCCAGCAGCCAACCTTTTACTAGGGGGACTGACAATGAGCAGTTCTTC; cdr3_aa: CASSQPFTRGTDNEQFF
clone_size: NA; d_call: NA; j_call: TRBJ1-5; v_call: TRBV13; cdr3_nt: TGTGCCAGCAGCTCACGGACCAACAATCAGCCCCAGCATTTT; cdr3_aa: CASSSRTNNQPQHF
clone_size: NA; d_call: TRBD1; j_call: TRBJ2-1; v_call: TRBV29-1; cdr3_nt: TGCAGCGTCGGACAGGGGGCGAACAATGAGCAGTTCTTC; cdr3_aa: CSVGQGANNEQFF
clone_size: NA; d_call: NA; j_call: TRBJ2-7; v_call: TRBV4-1; cdr3_nt: TGCGCCAGCAGCCAAGATTCGTTTGGGGGGACAACCTACGAGCAGTACTTC; cdr3_aa: CASSQDSFGGTTYEQYF
clone_size: few; d_call: NA; j_call: TRBJ2-1; v_call: TRBV7-9; cdr3_nt: TGTGCCAGCAGCTTATGGGGCGGGTATTCCTACAATGAGCAGTTCTTC; cdr3_aa: CASSLWGGYSYNEQFF
clone_size: few; d_call: TRBD2; j_call: TRBJ2-1; v_call: TRBV20-1; cdr3_nt: TGCTGTGCTAGAGATCATACTAGCGGGAGGTTTGAGGAGCAGTTCTTC; cdr3_aa: CCARDHTSGRFEEQFF
clone_size: many; d_call: NA; j_call: TRBJ1-1; v_call: TRBV12-3/TRBV12-4; cdr3_nt: TGTGCCAGCAGTTATCGGGACACTGAAGCTTTCTTT; cdr3_aa: CASSYRDTEAFF
clone_size: NA; d_call: TRBD1; j_call: TRBJ2-7; v_call: TRBV4-2; cdr3_nt: TGTGCCAGCAGCCAAGAGGGACAGGGATACGAGCAGTACTTC; cdr3_aa: CASSQEGQGYEQYF
clone_size: few; d_call: NA; j_call: TRBJ1-6; v_call: TRBV7-2; cdr3_nt: TGTGCCAGCAGCCTCGAAAACGCTCGAGCCCTCCACTTT; cdr3_aa: CASSLENARALHF
clone_size: few; d_call: TRBD2; j_call: TRBJ2-1; v_call: TRBV20-1; cdr3_nt: TGCAGTGCTAGGCCTCTAGCGGGAGGGCCGAAATATGATGAGCAGTTCTTC; cdr3_aa: CSARPLAGGPKYDEQFF
clone_size: few; d_call: TRBD1; j_call: TRBJ2-7; v_call: TRBV12-3/TRBV12-4; cdr3_nt: TGTGCCAGCAGTGCGGACAGGGGACCATTCAGGGTCGAGCAGTACTTC; cdr3_aa: CASSADRGPFRVEQYF
clone_size: few; d_call: TRBD2; j_call: TRBJ2-1; v_call: TRBV6-2/TRBV6-3; cdr3_nt: TGTGCCAGCAGGCAACTAGCGGGAGTTAGCCATGAGCAGTTCTTC; cdr3_aa: CASRQLAGVSHEQFF
clone_size: NA; d_call: TRBD1; j_call: TRBJ2-7; v_call: TRBV29-1; cdr3_nt: TGCAGCGTCGGGCGGGACAGGACCTACGAGCAGTACTTC; cdr3_aa: CSVGRDRTYEQYF
clone_size: many; d_call: TRBD1; j_call: TRBJ2-7; v_call: TRBV11-2; cdr3_nt: TGTGCCAGCAGCTTATTTGGACAGGGGGCGCGTGAGCAGTACTTC; cdr3_aa: CASSLFGQGAREQYF
clone_size: few; d_call: NA; j_call: TRBJ2-7; v_call: TRBV12-3/TRBV12-4; cdr3_nt: TGTGCCAGCAGTTTAGGGGGGCGACAGAGCGGAGAGCAGTACTTC; cdr3_aa: CASSLGGRQSGEQYF
clone_size: NA; d_call: TRBD1; j_call: TRBJ1-4; v_call: TRBV5-1; cdr3_nt: TGCGCCAGCAGCCCCTCGACAGGGGGTCTGGAAAAACTGTTTTTT; cdr3_aa: CASSPSTGGLEKLFF
clone_size: few; d_call: NA; j_call: TRBJ1-2; v_call: TRBV7-9; cdr3_nt: TGTGCCAGCAGCTCCAAAACCTCTGGCCCGTCGAGAGGAGGCTACACCTTC; cdr3_aa: CASSSKTSGPSRGGYTF
clone_size: many; d_call: NA; j_call: TRBJ2-1; v_call: TRBV2; cdr3_nt: TGTGCCAGCAGGAAACGGCCTTACGATGAGCAGTTCTTC; cdr3_aa: CASRKRPYDEQFF
clone_size: NA; d_call: TRBD1; j_call: TRBJ1-4; v_call: TRBV30; cdr3_nt: TGTGCCTGGAGTGAGGGGGCGGAGAATGAAAAACTGTTTTTT; cdr3_aa: CAWSEGAENEKLFF
clone_size: few; d_call: TRBD1; j_call: TRBJ1-2; v_call: TRBV28; cdr3_nt: TGTGCCAGCAATGCCAGGACAGGCCCCTATGGCTACACCTTC; cdr3_aa: CASNARTGPYGYTF
clone_size: many; d_call: NA; j_call: TRBJ1-1; v_call: TRBV12-3/TRBV12-4; cdr3_nt: TGTGCCAGCAGTTTCCTGGACCTTGAAGCTTTCTTT; cdr3_aa: CASSFLDLEAFF
clone_size: few; d_call: TRBD1; j_call: TRBJ1-5; v_call: TRBV20-1; cdr3_nt: TGCAGTGCTCTACAGGGGGCGAGCAATCAGCCCCAGCATTTT; cdr3_aa: CSALQGASNQPQHF
clone_size: few; d_call: TRBD1; j_call: TRBJ1-1; v_call: TRBV7-9; cdr3_nt: TGTGCCAGCAGCTACCCAGGGGGCACTGAAGCTTTCTTT; cdr3_aa: CASSYPGGTEAFF
clone_size: many; d_call: TRBD2; j_call: TRBJ2-3; v_call: TRBV4-2; cdr3_nt: TGTGCCAGCAGCCAAACCCAGACTAGCGCAACCACAGATACGCAGTATTTT; cdr3_aa: CASSQTQTSATTDTQYF
clone_size: NA; d_call: TRBD1; j_call: TRBJ2-1; v_call: TRBV12-3/TRBV12-4; cdr3_nt: TGTGCCACCGCAAGCCCCGCCGGGACAGGGGCACAATGGGAGCAGTTCTTC; cdr3_aa: CATASPAGTGAQWEQFF
clone_size: many; d_call: NA; j_call: TRBJ2-7; v_call: TRBV12-3/TRBV12-4; cdr3_nt: TGTGCCAGCAGTCTTGGGACTTTCTTCCACGAGCAGTACTTC; cdr3_aa: CASSLGTFFHEQYF
clone_size: few; d_call: TRBD2; j_call: TRBJ2-1; v_call: TRBV20-1; cdr3_nt: TGCAGTGCTAGAGATCTAGCTAGCGGACTTTACAATGAGCAGTTCTTC; cdr3_aa: CSARDLASGLYNEQFF
clone_size: few; d_call: NA; j_call: TRBJ1-6; v_call: TRBV4-1; cdr3_nt: TGCGCCAGCAGCCAGGGATTAGCACAGGATCGCACCCTCCACTTT; cdr3_aa: CASSQGLAQDRTLHF
clone_size: NA; d_call: TRBD1; j_call: TRBJ1-2; v_call: TRBV11-2; cdr3_nt: TGTGCCAGCAGCTTGCACCACAGGGGCGGCTACACCTTC; cdr3_aa: CASSLHHRGGYTF
clone_size: NA; d_call: TRBD1; j_call: TRBJ1-2; v_call: TRBV6-5; cdr3_nt: TGTGCCAGCAGTTATTACAGGGGGGACTATGGCTACACCTTC; cdr3_aa: CASSYYRGDYGYTF
clone_size: NA; d_call: NA; j_call: TRBJ1-1; v_call: TRBV4-1; cdr3_nt: TGCGCCAGCAGCCAAGACCCCGGACAGTTGAACACTGAAGCTTTCTTT; cdr3_aa: CASSQDPGQLNTEAFF
clone_size: few; d_call: NA; j_call: TRBJ2-2; v_call: TRBV5-1; cdr3_nt: TGCGCCAGCAGCTTGGACACAGGGTACGGGGAGCTGTTTTTT; cdr3_aa: CASSLDTGYGELFF
clone_size: many; d_call: NA; j_call: TRBJ2-5; v_call: TRBV5-1; cdr3_nt: TGCGCCAGCAGCTTGGATTGGGGCAGAAAAGAGACCCAGTACTTC; cdr3_aa: CASSLDWGRKETQYF
clone_size: few; d_call: NA; j_call: TRBJ1-4; v_call: TRBV5-1; cdr3_nt: TGCGCCAGCAGCTTCGCCGGGTCCTCGGCGGGGGAAAAACTGTTTTTT; cdr3_aa: CASSFAGSSAGEKLFF
clone_size: NA; d_call: NA; j_call: TRBJ1-4; v_call: TRBV18; cdr3_nt: TGTGCCAGCTCACCGGGCAGCCGAATCGAAAAACTGTTTTTT; cdr3_aa: CASSPGSRIEKLFF
clone_size: many; d_call: TRBD1; j_call: TRBJ2-5; v_call: TRBV9; cdr3_nt: TGTGCCAGCAGCACAGGACAGGGGGCGGTAGTAGAGACCCAGTACTTC; cdr3_aa: CASSTGQGAVVETQYF
clone_size: many; d_call: TRBD2; j_call: TRBJ2-3; v_call: TRBV20-1; cdr3_nt: TGCAGTGCTACCAGCGGGGGGCGCACAGATACGCAGTATTTT; cdr3_aa: CSATSGGRTDTQYF
clone_size: NA; d_call: NA; j_call: TRBJ1-1; v_call: TRBV4-1; cdr3_nt: TGCGCCAGCAGCCAGGTACCATGGGGGCTCGCTAGGACTGAAGCTTTCTTT; cdr3_aa: CASSQVPWGLARTEAFF
clone_size: few; d_call: TRBD1; j_call: TRBJ2-5; v_call: TRBV20-1; cdr3_nt: TGCAGTGCTAAAAGGACAGGGGTACGGGAGACCCAGTACTTC; cdr3_aa: CSAKRTGVRETQYF
clone_size: NA; d_call: NA; j_call: TRBJ1-1; v_call: TRBV7-9; cdr3_nt: TGTGCCAGCAGCTTAATCGGCAGGGGAGGCATGAACACTGAAGCTTTCTTT; cdr3_aa: CASSLIGRGGMNTEAFF
clone_size: NA; d_call: NA; j_call: TRBJ2-4; v_call: TRBV20-1; cdr3_nt: TGCAGCGCACCGGGACGGATAGCCAAAAACATTCAGTACTTC; cdr3_aa: CSAPGRIAKNIQYF
clone_size: NA; d_call: TRBD2; j_call: TRBJ2-1; v_call: TRBV19; cdr3_nt: TGTGCCAGTAGTATAGCGCCGGGACTAGCGGGAGGTCCCTACAATGAGCAGTTCTTC; cdr3_aa: CASSIAPGLAGGPYNEQFF
clone_size: NA; d_call: NA; j_call: TRBJ2-3; v_call: TRBV5-1; cdr3_nt: TGCGCCAGCAGCTTGGCCGTGGGGAAGGGAGATACGCAGTATTTT; cdr3_aa: CASSLAVGKGDTQYF